The rows below give T cell receptor beta chains drawn from one sample of a study of T cells in tumors after PD-1 blockade. Repertoires were generated with immunoSEQ multiplex PCR, while TCRdb's copy carries only in-frame clones and drops some. The sample records 40,000 to 55,000 clones, approximately 75% being singletons. The source was PBMCs, collected before anti-PD-1 treatment. These receptors all come from a human donor with basal cell carcinoma. CDR3s leave out the opening cysteine and the closing phenylalanine or tryptophan. Each record gives: V gene, J gene, CDR3 protein.

v_call: TRBV6-5
j_call: TRBJ2-7
cdr3_aa: ASSWTGGYEQY

v_call: TRBV27
j_call: TRBJ1-4
cdr3_aa: ASINLKTDPRELF

v_call: TRBV28
j_call: TRBJ1-1
cdr3_aa: ASSPQEGRGTEAF

v_call: TRBV30
j_call: TRBJ1-1
cdr3_aa: AWCGRTEAF

v_call: TRBV10-2
j_call: TRBJ1-2
cdr3_aa: ASRMSEAYGYT

v_call: TRBV3-1/TRBV3-2
j_call: TRBJ2-2
cdr3_aa: ASSHGGAAGELF

v_call: TRBV7-6
j_call: TRBJ2-7
cdr3_aa: ASSLGGPSYEQY

v_call: TRBV10-3
j_call: TRBJ1-2
cdr3_aa: AISETGTGYT

v_call: TRBV25-1
j_call: TRBJ1-3
cdr3_aa: ASRERGVAGAGNTIY

v_call: TRBV15
j_call: TRBJ2-7
cdr3_aa: ATSRGVSYEQY

v_call: TRBV11-2
j_call: TRBJ2-1
cdr3_aa: ASRSLVGSGGLSYNEQF

v_call: TRBV3-1/TRBV3-2
j_call: TRBJ2-7
cdr3_aa: ASSQDGEQY

v_call: TRBV19
j_call: TRBJ1-2
cdr3_aa: ASKNRVHYGYT

v_call: TRBV7-2
j_call: TRBJ1-4
cdr3_aa: ASSPRQGVNEKLF

v_call: TRBV27
j_call: TRBJ2-7
cdr3_aa: ASTPDRGGEQY

v_call: TRBV4-1
j_call: TRBJ2-2
cdr3_aa: ASSQGLAPSGELF

v_call: TRBV6-5
j_call: TRBJ2-1
cdr3_aa: ASSQPVNSGNEQF

v_call: TRBV19
j_call: TRBJ1-4
cdr3_aa: ASTNRGRLDEKLF

v_call: TRBV9
j_call: TRBJ2-3
cdr3_aa: ASSPSDRATDTQY

v_call: TRBV19
j_call: TRBJ1-2
cdr3_aa: ASSINLSYGYT

v_call: TRBV9
j_call: TRBJ1-1
cdr3_aa: ASSVSGSNTEAF

v_call: TRBV5-8
j_call: TRBJ2-7
cdr3_aa: ASSFRGQRLGEQY

v_call: TRBV5-1
j_call: TRBJ2-3
cdr3_aa: ASSPLITDTQY

v_call: TRBV6-5
j_call: TRBJ2-3
cdr3_aa: ASSPPGPSDTQY

v_call: TRBV19
j_call: TRBJ2-1
cdr3_aa: ASSILAGTGADEQF

v_call: TRBV24-1
j_call: TRBJ2-1
cdr3_aa: ATSDLQGGQGDNEQF

v_call: TRBV6-5
j_call: TRBJ1-3
cdr3_aa: ACRGTAGNTIY

v_call: TRBV20-1
j_call: TRBJ2-1
cdr3_aa: SASPGTSLMGEQF

v_call: TRBV9
j_call: TRBJ1-1
cdr3_aa: ASSPRDRGNTEAF

v_call: TRBV19
j_call: TRBJ1-2
cdr3_aa: ASSTDRERYGYT

v_call: TRBV5-1
j_call: TRBJ2-1
cdr3_aa: ASSLQAGGTSRNEQF

v_call: TRBV19
j_call: TRBJ2-2
cdr3_aa: ASRGQGQTGELF

v_call: TRBV3-1/TRBV3-2
j_call: TRBJ1-3
cdr3_aa: ASSPLGVTGNTIY

v_call: TRBV9
j_call: TRBJ2-5
cdr3_aa: VSSVGREETQY

v_call: TRBV7-2
j_call: TRBJ2-1
cdr3_aa: ASSLSRRVNHDEQF

v_call: TRBV2
j_call: TRBJ2-5
cdr3_aa: ASSAGGAGETQY

v_call: TRBV4-1
j_call: TRBJ1-4
cdr3_aa: ASSEGGGREKLF

v_call: TRBV6-1
j_call: TRBJ1-3
cdr3_aa: ASSDWASGNTIY

v_call: TRBV28
j_call: TRBJ1-1
cdr3_aa: ASTGRNTEAF

v_call: TRBV7-3
j_call: TRBJ2-7
cdr3_aa: ASSLDISYEQY

v_call: TRBV7-2
j_call: TRBJ2-7
cdr3_aa: ASSLAQVAGSYEQY

v_call: TRBV2
j_call: TRBJ1-2
cdr3_aa: ASSFTGDDGYT

v_call: TRBV18
j_call: TRBJ1-1
cdr3_aa: ASSPPSVDTEAF

v_call: TRBV27
j_call: TRBJ1-5
cdr3_aa: ASRLTGNNQPQH

v_call: TRBV2
j_call: TRBJ2-7
cdr3_aa: ATEHGLAGSVEQY

v_call: TRBV7-9
j_call: TRBJ2-4
cdr3_aa: ASSLPFRIAGVQDIQY

v_call: TRBV5-6
j_call: TRBJ1-2
cdr3_aa: ASSPRGNYGYT

v_call: TRBV2
j_call: TRBJ1-2
cdr3_aa: ASSVDREHGYT

v_call: TRBV6-6
j_call: TRBJ2-1
cdr3_aa: ASSPRTGVSSSYNEQF

v_call: TRBV12-3/TRBV12-4
j_call: TRBJ1-2
cdr3_aa: ASSPGAGGYT

v_call: TRBV5-1
j_call: TRBJ1-1
cdr3_aa: ASSLVPGAATEAF

v_call: TRBV18
j_call: TRBJ2-7
cdr3_aa: ASSLGQGYSYEQY